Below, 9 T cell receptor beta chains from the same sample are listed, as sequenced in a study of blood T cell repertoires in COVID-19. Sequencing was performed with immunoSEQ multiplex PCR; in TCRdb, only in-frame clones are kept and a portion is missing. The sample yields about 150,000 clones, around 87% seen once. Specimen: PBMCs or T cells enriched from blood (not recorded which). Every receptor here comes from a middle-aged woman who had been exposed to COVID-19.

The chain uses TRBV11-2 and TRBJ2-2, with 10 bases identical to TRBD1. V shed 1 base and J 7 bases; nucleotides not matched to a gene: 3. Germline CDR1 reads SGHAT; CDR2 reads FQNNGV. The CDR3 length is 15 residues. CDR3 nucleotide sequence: TGTGCCAGCAGCTTAGGGGACAGGGGCTTCGGGGAGCTGTTTTTT. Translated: CASSLGDRGFGELFF.

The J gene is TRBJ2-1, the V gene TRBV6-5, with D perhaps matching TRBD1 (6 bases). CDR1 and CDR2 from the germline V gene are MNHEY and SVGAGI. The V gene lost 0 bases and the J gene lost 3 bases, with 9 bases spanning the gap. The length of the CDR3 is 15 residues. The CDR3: CASSYSQGRYNEQFF. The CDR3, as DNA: TGTGCCAGCAGTTACTCCCAGGGGCGCTACAATGAGCAGTTCTTC.

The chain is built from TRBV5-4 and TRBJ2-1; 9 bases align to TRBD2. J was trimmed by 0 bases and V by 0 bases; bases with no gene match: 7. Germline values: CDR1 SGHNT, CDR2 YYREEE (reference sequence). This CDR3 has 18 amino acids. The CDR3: CASSLDPLAGDSYNEQFF. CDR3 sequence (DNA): TGTGCCAGCAGCTTGGATCCCTTAGCGGGGGACTCCTACAATGAGCAGTTCTTC.

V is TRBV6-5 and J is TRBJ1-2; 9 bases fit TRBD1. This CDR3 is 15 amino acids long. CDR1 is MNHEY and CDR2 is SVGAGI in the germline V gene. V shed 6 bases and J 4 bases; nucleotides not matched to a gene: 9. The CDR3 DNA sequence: TGTGCCAGCAGCCACACCGGGACAGGGTCCTATGGCTACACCTTC. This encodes CASSHTGTGSYGYTF.

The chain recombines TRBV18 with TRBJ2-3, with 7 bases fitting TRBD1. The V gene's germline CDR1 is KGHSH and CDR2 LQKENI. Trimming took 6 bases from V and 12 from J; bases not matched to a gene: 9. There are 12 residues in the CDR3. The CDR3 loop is CASSQPGTDQYF. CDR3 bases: TGTGCCAGCTCGCAACCCGGGACAGATCAGTATTTT. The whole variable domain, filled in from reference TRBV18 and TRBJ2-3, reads NAGVMQNPRHLVRRRGQEARLRCSPMKGHSHVYWYRQLPEEGLKFMVYLQKENIIDESGMPKERFSAEFPKEGPSILRIQQVVRGDSAAYFCASSQPGTDQYFGPGTRLTVL.

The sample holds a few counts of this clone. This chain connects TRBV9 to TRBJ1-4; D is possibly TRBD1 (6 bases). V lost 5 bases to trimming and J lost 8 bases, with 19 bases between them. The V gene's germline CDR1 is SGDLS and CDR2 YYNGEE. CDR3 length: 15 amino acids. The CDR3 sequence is CASSDPGKGDEKLFF. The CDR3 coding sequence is TGTGCCAGCAGTGACCCTGGAAAGGGGGACGAAAAACTGTTTTTT.

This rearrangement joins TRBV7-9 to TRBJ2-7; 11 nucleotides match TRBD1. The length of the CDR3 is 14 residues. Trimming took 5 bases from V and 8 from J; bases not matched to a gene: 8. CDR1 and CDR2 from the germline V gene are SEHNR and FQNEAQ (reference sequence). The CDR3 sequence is CASSPRDRGYKQYF. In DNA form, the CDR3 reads TGTGCCAGCAGCCCCCGGGACAGGGGGTACAAGCAGTACTTC.

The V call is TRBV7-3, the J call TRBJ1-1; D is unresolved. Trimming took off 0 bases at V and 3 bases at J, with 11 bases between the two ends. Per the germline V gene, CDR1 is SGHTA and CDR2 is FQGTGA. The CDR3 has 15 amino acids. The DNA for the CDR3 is TGTGCCAGCAGCTTAACCCTGGTCCGGGACACTGAAGCTTTCTTT. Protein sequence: CASSLTLVRDTEAFF.

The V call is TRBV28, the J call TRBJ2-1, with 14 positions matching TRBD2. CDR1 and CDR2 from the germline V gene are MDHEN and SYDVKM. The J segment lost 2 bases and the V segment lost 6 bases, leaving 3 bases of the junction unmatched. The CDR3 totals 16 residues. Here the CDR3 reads CASSRLAGGPYNEQFF. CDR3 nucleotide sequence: TGTGCCAGCAGCCGACTAGCGGGAGGGCCCTACAATGAGCAGTTCTTC.